These 28 T cell receptor beta chains were all obtained from the same sample, sequenced in a study of T cells in Graves' hyperthyroidism and ophthalmopathy. Amplification of TCR beta CDR3 regions was performed using RNA transcripts as template. The HTBI primer set served for first-round RT-PCR of the TCR CDR3. TCRdb itself ran the multiplex PCR reads through MiXCR, one entry per CDR3 protein. The sample lists approximately 500,000 distinct CDR3 sequences, roughly 46% occurring once. Sequenced material: peripheral blood or thyroid tissue (not recorded which). Source of these receptors: a woman aged 18-29 years with Graves' hyperthyroidism.

The chain joins TRBV18 to TRBJ1-1; D uncertain. V was pared by 2 bases and J by 6 bases, with 13 bases between. This CDR3 comprises 14 residues. Germline CDR1 KGHSH, CDR2 LQKENI. CDR3 coding DNA: TGTGCCAGCTCACCAGTGAGTGGCGGCGCTGAAGCTTTCTTT. Residues: CASSPVSGGAEAFF.

This clonotype appeared many times. The V gene is TRBV2, the J gene TRBJ1-1; TRBD1 agrees at 7 bases. This CDR3 region has 14 residues. The V segment lost 6 bases and the J segment 0 bases; nucleotides outside the gene matches: 4. The V gene's germline CDR1 is SNHLY and CDR2 FYNNEI. DNA for the CDR3: TGTGCCAGCAGAATGGGACAGATGAACACTGAAGCTTTCTTT. This gives the protein CASRMGQMNTEAFF.

This clonotype was seen a handful of times. The V call is TRBV15, the J call TRBJ2-1; TRBD2 aligns across 12 bases. The germline gives CDR1 LNHNV, CDR2 YYDKDF (reference sequence). The CDR3 has 16 amino acids. With V trimmed by 2 bases and J by 2 bases, 1 base remained unmatched. CDR3 sequence: CATSRLAGGPYNEQFF. The CDR3 region has the DNA TGTGCCACCAGCAGACTAGCGGGAGGGCCCTACAATGAGCAGTTCTTC.

A note on this clonotype: This may be a read error: a much more frequent sequence differs by one nucleotide. The genes are TRBV7-6 and TRBJ1-2; the D gene is possibly TRBD1 (5 bases). The CDR3 is 13 amino acids. The ends were cut back, 5 bases at V and 8 bases at J, with 15 bases in the middle. Looked up from germline, CDR1 is SGHVS and CDR2 is FNYEAQ. The CDR3 DNA is TGTGCCAGCAGCCTCCGGGACGGGTCGGGCTACACCTTC. Its translation is CASSLRDGSGYTF.

Ten or more counts support this clonotype. V gene TRBV20-1 combines with J gene TRBJ1-5; no clear D gene. The germline V gene encodes CDR1 DFQATT and CDR2 SNEGSKA (reference sequence). The CDR3 spans 15 residues. V gave up 0 bases and J gave up 0 bases, with 9 bases separating them. The CDR3 DNA reads TGCAGTGCTAGAGATTTCAGCCGTAGCAATCAGCCCCAGCATTTT. Translated: CSARDFSRSNQPQHF.

The V call is TRBV15, the J call TRBJ1-5, with TRBD1 as a possible D gene (5 bases). The germline gives CDR1 LNHNV, CDR2 YYDKDF (reference sequence). CDR3 length: 12 residues. V lost 7 bases to trimming and J lost 14 bases, with 18 bases between them. The CDR3 DNA is TGTGCCACCACCAAGGGGACGGCCTCCGAGCATTTT. This gives the protein CATTKGTASEHF.

The CDR3: CASSLRTEEETQHF. CDR3 DNA sequence: TGTGCCAGCAGTTTGCGGACGGAGGAGGAGACCCAGCATTTT. V is TRBV12-3 or TRBV12-4 and J is TRBJ1-5; D is unresolved. Trimming shortened V by 3 bases and J by 11 bases, and 17 bases separated the two germline ends. This CDR3 is 14 amino acids long.

This clonotype was recorded many times. This chain connects TRBV20-1 to TRBJ1-5; D perhaps matches TRBD1 (6 bases). Trimming removed 3 bases at V and 11 bases at J, with 17 bases between. Looked up from germline, CDR1 is DFQATT and CDR2 is SNEGSKA (reference sequence). This CDR3 has 13 amino acids. The CDR3 reads CSARDSRRGAQHF. CDR3 bases: TGCAGTGCTAGGGACAGCAGGCGGGGGGCCCAGCATTTT.

CDR3: CASSLDRVSPQETQYF. For the CDR3, the DNA is TGTGCCAGCAGCTTAGACAGGGTGAGCCCTCAAGAGACCCAGTACTTC. The genes are TRBV7-3 and TRBJ2-5; 7 bases align to TRBD1. This CDR3 is 16 amino acids long. Germline V gene lookup returns CDR1 SGHTA and CDR2 FQGTGA. With 2 bases clipped from V and 2 bases from J, the junction kept 8 bases outside the gene matches.

Concerning this clonotype: The junction does not match germline at one end; this may be a read error. CDR3 in amino acids: CSVDRRGVTGYGYTF. As DNA, the CDR3 is TGCAGCGTTGATCGGCGGGGTGTGACGGGCTATGGTTACACCTTC. This sequence joins TRBV29-1 and TRBJ1-2, with D hard to call. The CDR3 contains 15 residues. In germline, CDR1 is SQVTM, CDR2 ANQGSEA.

The CDR3 DNA is TGCGCCAGCAGCTTAGGCAGCCCAGATACGCAGTATTTT. Its protein is CASSLGSPDTQYF. This chain connects TRBV5-1 to TRBJ2-3, with no clear D. The CDR3 has 13 amino acids. Germline V gene sequence: CDR1 SGHRS, CDR2 YFSETQ. V dropped 2 bases and J dropped 4 bases, with 8 bases sitting between them. Full variable domain (outside the CDR3, taken from reference TRBV5-1 and TRBJ2-3): KAGVTQTPRYLIKTRGQQVTLSCSPISGHRSVSWYQQTPGQGLQFLFEYFSETQRNKGNFPGRFSGRQFSNSRSEMNVSTLELGDSALYLCASSLGSPDTQYFGPGTRLTVL.

This clonotype showed up many times. The gene calls are TRBV19 and TRBJ2-7; perhaps TRBD2 as D (6 bases). The CDR3 loop spans 13 amino acids. Germline CDR1 reads LNHDA; CDR2 reads SQIVND (reference sequence). V lost 6 bases and J lost 2, with 11 bases in between. The CDR3 nucleotides are TGTGCCAGTAGAGGAGGGGCCCCCTACGAGCAGTACTTC. It yields the protein CASRGGAPYEQYF.

In this sample, this clonotype turned up a few times. A read error may explain this, as a much larger clone is one base away. This rearrangement joins TRBV20-1 to TRBJ2-7, with D unclear. Germline V CDR1 and CDR2: DFQATT, SNEGSKA (reference sequence). This CDR3 is built from 12 residues. The V end was cut by 3 bases, the J end by 4 bases, with 10 bases between. As DNA, the CDR3 is TGCAGTGCTAGGACCCCCACATACGAGCAGTACTTC. Amino acid sequence: CSARTPTYEQYF.

This clonotype was counted many times. The genes are TRBV19 and TRBJ2-7, with D perhaps given as TRBD1 or TRBD2 (5 bases each). V gave up 5 bases and J gave up 5 bases, with 7 bases separating them. This CDR3 has 11 amino acids. CDR1 is LNHDA and CDR2 is SQIVND in the germline V gene (reference sequence). CDR3 nucleotide sequence: TGTGCCAGTAGTGAGGGACACGAGCAGTACTTC. It codes for CASSEGHEQYF.

The chain uses TRBV6-2 or TRBV6-3 and TRBJ2-7; D unresolved. Germline lookup yields CDR1 MNHEY and CDR2 SVGEGT. The CDR3 loop spans 13 amino acids. V shed 2 bases and J shed 3 bases, with 8 bases lying between them. The CDR3 region is CASSYDQDYEQYF. CDR3 DNA: TGTGCCAGCAGTTACGACCAGGACTACGAGCAGTACTTC.

In the case of this clonotype: One end of the junction is discordant with germline, which a read error may explain. This chain links TRBV7-2 with TRBJ1-1, with D perhaps TRBD1 (6 bases). The CDR3 runs to 13 residues. Germline V gives CDR1 SGHTA, CDR2 FQGNSA. The DNA of the CDR3 is TGTGCCAGCAGCTCCCAACCCCGGACAGAGGGGCTCTTT. It yields the protein CASSSQPRTEGLF.

As for this clonotype: Since a much larger clone is just one base distant, this may be a read error. V usage is TRBV6-5 and J usage is TRBJ1-1; possible D gene TRBD1, 5 bases. The CDR3 extends over 16 amino acids. Germline assignment: CDR1 MNHEY and CDR2 SVGAGI. The CDR3 bases are TGTGCCATCAGTTACGGTCAGGGACGGGGGAACACTGAAGCTTTCTTT. It codes for CAISYGQGRGNTEAFF.

This clonotype was seen once. Mismatch with germline at one junction end may stem from a read error. The chain employs TRBV7-9 and TRBJ2-7; 13 bases are a match to TRBD2. CDR3 length equals 15 residues. Per germline, CDR1 SEHNR and CDR2 FQNEAQ (reference sequence). The chain's CDR3 is CASSLGLAGFYEQYF. The CDR3 nucleotides are TGCGCCAGCAGCTTGGGACTAGCGGGATTCTACGAGCAGTACTTC.

This clonotype was counted once. The CDR3 does not end in the conserved phenylalanine or tryptophan, so this is likely a read error. It is unclear where the CDR3 begins or ends on the DNA, so no DNA is shown, and the CDR3 is as TCRdb lists it. V is TRBV11-3 and J is TRBJ2-2; the tabulated D call, TRBD2, remains unverified against the DNA. Germline CDR1 and CDR2: SGHNT and YENEEA. The CDR3 has 8 residues if both end residues are counted. This chain's CDR3 is CASSLTRG.

In this sample, this clonotype turned up many times. The rearrangement joins TRBV14 to TRBJ1-1; D gene unclear. Trimming pared 1 base from V and 8 bases from J, leaving 17 bases between. Germline loops: CDR1 SGHDN, CDR2 FVKESK. The CDR3 is 15 residues long. The CDR3 sequence is CASSQVAPHWWEAFF. The CDR3 DNA follows: TGTGCCAGCAGCCAAGTTGCGCCCCATTGGTGGGAAGCTTTCTTT.

The chain joins TRBV29-1 to TRBJ2-2, with 9 bases identical to TRBD1. This CDR3 has 17 amino acids. Trimming took 3 bases from V and 4 from J; bases not matched to a gene: 12. CDR1 is SQVTM and CDR2 is ANQGSEA in the germline V gene. CDR3 protein: CSVEEDRGRAATGELFF. In DNA, the CDR3 is TGCAGCGTTGAGGAGGACAGGGGCCGGGCTGCCACCGGGGAGCTGTTTTTT.

Many counts were recorded for this clonotype. The V gene is TRBV7-2, the J gene TRBJ1-6, with a possible D match to TRBD1 (6 bases). The germline V gene has CDR1 SGHTA and CDR2 FQGNSA. This CDR3 spans 15 amino acids. V was shortened by 2 bases and J by 6 bases, with 11 bases between the two germline ends. CDR3 coding DNA: TGTGCCAGCAGCTTAATCACAGGGTTTAATTCACCCCTCCACTTT. It encodes CASSLITGFNSPLHF.

This chain connects TRBV7-9 to TRBJ2-1; TRBD2 aligns across 7 bases. CDR1 and CDR2 from the germline V gene are SEHNR and FQNEAQ (reference sequence). This CDR3 contains 16 residues. V lost 4 bases, J lost 5 bases, and 11 bases stayed unmatched. In nucleotides, the CDR3 is TGTGCCAGCAGCTCCACTAGCGTGGGCTTAAACAATGAGCAGTTCTTC. Its protein is CASSSTSVGLNNEQFF.

This clonotype was observed at least ten times. J is TRBJ2-6 and V is TRBV2, with D possibly TRBD1 on 6 matching bases. V was shortened by 6 bases and J by 1 base, with 22 bases between the two germline ends. The CDR3 has 19 amino acids. Germline CDR1 is SNHLY and CDR2 is FYNNEI. CDR3 amino acids: CASSNRSTGGSSGANVLTF. CDR3 sequence (DNA): TGTGCCAGCAGCAACCGATCGACAGGCGGGTCGTCTGGGGCCAACGTCCTGACTTTC.

This clonotype was found once. J is TRBJ1-1 and V is TRBV10-3, with D maybe TRBD1 (5 bases). Germline values: CDR1 ENHRY, CDR2 SYGVKD. The CDR3 loop spans 14 amino acids. The germline V and J ends were trimmed by 2 bases and 5 bases, with 12 bases remaining between them. Here the CDR3 reads CAISEPTGATEAFF. CDR3 coding DNA: TGTGCCATCAGTGAGCCCACCGGGGCGACTGAAGCTTTCTTT.

This clonotype occurred many times. V usage is TRBV14 and J usage is TRBJ2-7, with 8 bases lining up with TRBD2. Germline V gives CDR1 SGHDN, CDR2 FVKESK. With V trimmed by 3 bases and J by 3 bases, 4 bases remained unmatched. The CDR3 is 14 residues long. DNA of the CDR3: TGTGCCAGCAGCCAGCCGGGACTAGGCTACGAGCAGTACTTC. Its protein is CASSQPGLGYEQYF. Based on the CDR3 plus reference TRBV14 and TRBJ2-7, the full variable domain is EAGVTQFPSHSVIEKGQTVTLRCDPISGHDNLYWYRRVMGKEIKFLLHFVKESKQDESGMPNNRFLAERTGGTYSTLKVQPAELEDSGVYFCASSQPGLGYEQYFGPGTRLTVT.

The chain couples TRBV30 to TRBJ1-4; 7 bases map to TRBD1. There are 13 residues in the CDR3. Germline-derived CDR1 and CDR2 are GTSNPN and SVGIG (reference sequence). J lost 5 bases, V lost 4 bases, and 4 bases had no gene match. The CDR3 loop reads CAWMEQGNEKLFF. The DNA for the CDR3 is TGTGCCTGGATGGAACAGGGGAATGAAAAACTGTTTTTT.

The CDR3 nucleotides read TGCAGCGTGGGACAGCCCCAGCATTTT. It yields the protein CSVGQPQHF. The chain carries TRBV29-1 and TRBJ1-5; D not certain. There are 9 residues in the CDR3. Germline CDR1 and CDR2: SQVTM and ANQGSEA. V dropped 6 bases and J dropped 7 bases, with 4 bases sitting between them.